This T cell receptor (beta chain) came from a study of T cells in Graves' hyperthyroidism and ophthalmopathy. General study findings and limits: Expanded thyroid clonotypes (above 0.001) were mostly also found in blood.

As concerns this clonotype: The antigen is not known.

Template material for amplifying TCR beta CDR3 regions consisted of RNA transcripts. The HTBI set primed first-round TCR CDR3 RT-PCR. TCRdb reprocessed the multiplex PCR reads with MiXCR, giving one entry per CDR3 protein. Of about 380,000 distinct CDR3 sequences listed, about 14% are singletons. The patients, who ranged from 18 to 65 in age, presented with newly diagnosed hyperthyroidism lasting under 2 months. Germline V gene data show CDR1 as SGHNT and CDR2 as YENEEA. V was trimmed by 0 bases and J by 1 base, leaving 26 bases between them. The CDR3 totals 21 residues. J is TRBJ2-3 and V is TRBV11-3; unclear D gene. This sequence was found in a man younger than 45 with Graves' hyperthyroidism that later progressed to Graves' ophthalmopathy. Material: blood. The CDR3 here is CASSLDLRKLMRYDGTDTQYF. The CDR3 region has the DNA TGTGCCAGCAGCTTAGATCTTAGAAAGCTTATGAGATATGATGGCACAGATACGCAGTATTTT. The complete variable domain, with remaining parts taken from reference TRBV11-3 and TRBJ2-3, reads EAGVVQSPRYKIIEKKQPVAFWCNPISGHNTLYWYLQNLGQGPELLIRYENEEAVDDSQLPKDRFSAERLKGVDSTLKIQPAELGDSAVYLCASSLDLRKLMRYDGTDTQYFGPGTRLTVL.